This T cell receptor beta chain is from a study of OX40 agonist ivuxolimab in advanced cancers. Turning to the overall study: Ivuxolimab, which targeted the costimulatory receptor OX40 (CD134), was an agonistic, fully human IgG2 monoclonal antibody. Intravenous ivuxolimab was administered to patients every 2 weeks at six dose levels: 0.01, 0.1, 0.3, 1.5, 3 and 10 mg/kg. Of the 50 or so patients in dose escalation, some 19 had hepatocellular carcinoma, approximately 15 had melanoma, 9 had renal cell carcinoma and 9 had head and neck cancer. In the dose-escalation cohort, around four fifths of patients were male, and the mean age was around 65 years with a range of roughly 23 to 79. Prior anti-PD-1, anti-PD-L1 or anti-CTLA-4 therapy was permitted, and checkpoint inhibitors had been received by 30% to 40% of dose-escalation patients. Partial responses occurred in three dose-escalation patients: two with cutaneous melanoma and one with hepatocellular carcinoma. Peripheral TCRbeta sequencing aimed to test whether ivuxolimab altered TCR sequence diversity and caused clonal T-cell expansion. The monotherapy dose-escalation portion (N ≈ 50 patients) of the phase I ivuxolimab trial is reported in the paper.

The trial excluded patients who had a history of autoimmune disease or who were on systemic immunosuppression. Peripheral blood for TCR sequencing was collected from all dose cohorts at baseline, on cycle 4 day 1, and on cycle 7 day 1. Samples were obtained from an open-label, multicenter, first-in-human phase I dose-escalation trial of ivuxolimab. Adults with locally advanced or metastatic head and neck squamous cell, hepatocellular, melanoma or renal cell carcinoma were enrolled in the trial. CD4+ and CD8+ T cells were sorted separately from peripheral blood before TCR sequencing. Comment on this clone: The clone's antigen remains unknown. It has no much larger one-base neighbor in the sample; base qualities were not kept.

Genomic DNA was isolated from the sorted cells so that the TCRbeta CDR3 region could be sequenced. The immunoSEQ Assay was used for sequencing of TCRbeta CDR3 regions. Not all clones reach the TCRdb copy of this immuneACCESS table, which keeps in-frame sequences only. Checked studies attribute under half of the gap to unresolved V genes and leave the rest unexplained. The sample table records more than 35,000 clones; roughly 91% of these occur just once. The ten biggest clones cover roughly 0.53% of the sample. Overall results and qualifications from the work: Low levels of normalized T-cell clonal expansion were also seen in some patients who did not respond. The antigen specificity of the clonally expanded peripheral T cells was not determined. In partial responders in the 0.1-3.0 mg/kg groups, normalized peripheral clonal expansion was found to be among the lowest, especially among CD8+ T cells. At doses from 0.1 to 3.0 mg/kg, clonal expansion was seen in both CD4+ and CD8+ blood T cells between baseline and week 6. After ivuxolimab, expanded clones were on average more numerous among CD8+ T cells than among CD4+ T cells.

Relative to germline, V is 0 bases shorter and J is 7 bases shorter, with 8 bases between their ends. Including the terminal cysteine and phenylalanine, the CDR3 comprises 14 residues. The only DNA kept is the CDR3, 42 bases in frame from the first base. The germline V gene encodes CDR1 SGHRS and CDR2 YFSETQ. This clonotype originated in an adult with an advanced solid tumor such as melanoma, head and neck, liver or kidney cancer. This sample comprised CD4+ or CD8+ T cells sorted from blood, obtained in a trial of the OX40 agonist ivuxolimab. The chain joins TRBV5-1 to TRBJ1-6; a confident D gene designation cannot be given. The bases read TGCGCCAGCAGCTTGGGGCTTGCGAATTCACCCCTCCACTTT. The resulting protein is CASSLGLANSPLHF.